This TCR beta chain was identified in a study of cytomegalovirus exposure and HLA in healthy donors. With 60 Vbeta and 13 Jbeta primers, the PCR was carried out. How the authors handled the data: A later analysis counted roughly 74 million unique TCR beta chains, 9.5 million to 12 million shared. Generated by immunoSEQ multiplex PCR, the TCRdb table keeps only in-frame clones and is missing some. V and J calls and clone size come straight from that table; D and trimming were deduced from the DNA. This sample has roughly 84,000 clones; around three fifths occur once, and the top ten carry about 15%. Points from the study as a whole: The study put some 150 TCR beta chains on its list as cytomegalovirus-associated.

With regard to this clone: The antigen is not known.

Germline V gene lookup returns CDR1 SQVTM and CDR2 ANQGSEA. This CDR3 spans 14 amino acids. The genes are TRBV29-1 and TRBJ2-5; D remains ambiguous. The DNA end is a closer match to TRBJ2-7, so the J assignment may be wrong. Sequencing was performed on PBMCs. This receptor was taken from a woman between 40 and 55 years old in good health and CMV-seropositive. Here the CDR3 DNA reads TGCAGCGTTGTGCCCCAACTGAGCTCCTACGAGCAGTACTTC. Amino acid sequence: CSVVPQLSSYEQYF.